A selection of T cell receptor beta chains follows, all from one sample in a study of blood T cell repertoires in COVID-19. Using immunoSEQ multiplex PCR, the repertoire was profiled, and TCRdb retains in-frame clones only, with some absent. The sample has 50,000 to 65,000 clones; roughly 84% are singletons. The sequenced sample was peripheral blood. The receptor set was obtained from a man aged 65-85 years with acute or convalescent COVID-19. Each CDR3 is given with its conserved first and last residue. D genes are given only for firm matches. Where a row states a size, it is once, few, many or the class of an expanded clone; other rows omit it.

j_call,d_call,clone_size,v_call,cdr3_aa,cdr3_nt
TRBJ2-2,TRBD2,.,TRBV27,CASSPLTGGLVGELFF,TGTGCCAGCAGTCCCCTGACGGGGGGGCTCGTCGGGGAGCTGTTTTTT
TRBJ1-1,TRBD1,.,TRBV9,CASTPLTGAEAFF,TGTGCCAGCACCCCCCTGACAGGGGCGGAAGCTTTCTTT
TRBJ1-5,.,.,TRBV19,CASKSVQYHYQPQHF,TGTGCCAGTAAATCGGTACAGTATCATTATCAGCCCCAGCATTTT
TRBJ2-7,TRBD1,.,TRBV19,CASSPTGGQYEQYF,TGTGCCAGTAGCCCCACAGGGGGCCAATACGAGCAGTACTTC
TRBJ2-2,TRBD2,once,TRBV5-1,CASRTGGPYTGELFF,TGCGCCAGCAGAACGGGGGGGCCGTACACCGGGGAGCTGTTTTTT
TRBJ1-1,TRBD1,.,TRBV5-5,CASRIQGAWTEAFF,TGTGCCAGCAGGATACAGGGGGCTTGGACTGAAGCTTTCTTT
TRBJ1-4,.,.,TRBV29-1,CSVFFARDEKLFF,TGCAGCGTTTTTTTTGCCCGGGATGAAAAACTGTTTTTT
TRBJ2-7,TRBD2,.,TRBV7-9,CASSPGLADYFYEQYF,TGTGCCAGCAGCCCGGGACTAGCGGACTATTTCTACGAGCAGTACTTC
TRBJ2-5,.,.,TRBV30,CAWSTTSFQETQYF,TGTGCCTGGAGTACAACATCATTCCAAGAGACCCAGTACTTC
TRBJ1-1,.,many,TRBV18,CASSTGNTEAFF,TGTGCCAGCTCCACAGGGAACACTGAAGCTTTCTTT
TRBJ1-5,TRBD1,.,TRBV7-2,CASSLASGGQPQHF,TGTGCCAGCAGCTTAGCGTCAGGGGGACAGCCCCAGCATTTT
TRBJ2-5,.,.,TRBV7-2,CASSFKTRGSAGWETQYF,TGTGCCAGCAGCTTTAAGACTAGGGGTTCCGCCGGGTGGGAGACCCAGTACTTC
TRBJ1-1,TRBD1,.,TRBV2,CASSESGTGLNTEAFF,TGTGCCAGCAGTGAAAGCGGGACAGGGTTAAACACTGAAGCTTTCTTT
TRBJ1-2,.,once,TRBV7-2,CASSLARTAYGYTF,TGTGCCAGCAGCTTAGCTAGGACAGCCTATGGCTACACCTTC
TRBJ2-2,.,.,TRBV5-5,CASSSRWEGAGELFF,TGTGCCAGCAGCTCCAGGTGGGAAGGGGCCGGGGAGCTGTTTTTT
TRBJ2-2,TRBD1,.,TRBV4-1,CASSRDAGTGGTGELFF,TGCGCCAGCAGCCGAGACGCGGGGACAGGGGGCACCGGGGAGCTGTTTTTT
TRBJ2-2,.,.,TRBV29-1,CSVDKLNTGELFF,TGCAGCGTTGATAAATTAAACACCGGGGAGCTGTTTTTT
TRBJ2-2,TRBD2,.,TRBV11-3,CASSLGLAAGELFF,TGTGCCAGCAGCTTAGGACTAGCGGCCGGGGAGCTGTTTTTT
TRBJ2-5,.,.,TRBV7-2,CASSLDTYETQYF,TGTGCCAGCAGCTTAGATACTTACGAGACCCAGTACTTC
TRBJ1-1,.,.,TRBV13,CASSPLAGDKAFF,TGTGCCAGCAGCCCCCTAGCGGGAGACAAAGCTTTCTTT
TRBJ1-5,.,few,TRBV24-1,CATSDSRAGKPQHF,TGTGCCACCAGTGATTCGAGGGCAGGAAAGCCCCAGCATTTT
TRBJ1-6,TRBD1,.,TRBV7-8,CASSPDRGNSPLHF,TGTGCCAGCAGCCCGGACAGGGGCAATTCACCCCTCCACTTT
TRBJ1-1,.,.,TRBV18,CASSPEASSGPTEAFF,TGTGCCAGCTCACCTGAGGCTTCGTCAGGGCCCACTGAAGCTTTCTTT
TRBJ2-7,.,.,TRBV7-9,CASSLEASEQYF,TGTGCCAGCAGCTTAGAAGCGAGTGAGCAGTACTTC
TRBJ2-3,.,.,TRBV14,CASSQGAAYTDTQYF,TGTGCCAGCAGCCAAGGTGCGGCGTACACAGATACGCAGTATTTT